Shown below are 5 T cell receptor beta chains from a single sample sequenced in a study of graft-versus-host responses after intestinal transplantation. Assay used: immunoSEQ multiplex PCR; TCRdb lists only in-frame clones, some missing. The table has some 66,000 clones, around 86% seen once; the top ten hold about 1.6%. The graft tissue was processed, and this released both intraepithelial and lamina propria lymphocytes. Sequences were derived from ileum tissue, sampled around 350 days after transplant. All receptors come from a human patient who received an intestinal transplant, so some T cells may come from the graft donor.

This chain connects TRBV28 to TRBJ2-7, with TRBD1 matching over 10 bases. V dropped 3 bases and J dropped 5; count of bases not matched to a gene: 7. The V gene's germline CDR1 is MDHEN and CDR2 SYDVKM. This CDR3 is 15 amino acids long. CDR3 in amino acids: CASSLGTGTGDEQYF. For the CDR3, the DNA is TGTGCCAGCAGTTTGGGGACCGGGACAGGGGACGAGCAGTACTTC.

V usage is TRBV9 and J usage is TRBJ1-2, with 9 bases identical to TRBD1. The J segment lost 4 bases and the V segment lost 4 bases, leaving 11 bases of the junction unmatched. The CDR3 length is 16 residues. Germline CDR1 SGDLS, CDR2 YYNGEE. The CDR3 region has the DNA TGTGCCAGCAGCCCATACACGGGGACAGGGCGCTATGGCTACACCTTC. Its protein is CASSPYTGTGRYGYTF.

For this clone: Other DNA sequences in this sample translate to the same CDR3. The V call is TRBV9, the J call TRBJ2-7; D is uncertain. The germline V gene encodes CDR1 SGDLS and CDR2 YYNGEE. Trimming removed 0 bases from V and 4 bases from J, with 8 bases in between. There are 13 residues in the CDR3. The CDR3: CASSVGVSYEQYF. CDR3 nucleotides: TGTGCCAGCAGCGTAGGGGTGTCGTACGAGCAGTACTTC. The whole variable domain, filled in from reference TRBV9 and TRBJ2-7, reads DSGVTQTPKHLITATGQRVTLRCSPRSGDLSVYWYQQSLDQGLQFLIQYYNGEERAKGNILERFSAQQFPDLHSELNLSSLELGDSALYFCASSVGVSYEQYFGPGTRLTVT.

The V call is TRBV10-3, the J call TRBJ1-6; D unclear. V lost 3 bases, J lost 9 bases, and 21 bases lay in between. The CDR3 has 17 residues. Germline CDR1 reads ENHRY; CDR2 reads SYGVKD. Here the CDR3 reads CAISDDRGIAKGSPLHF. DNA for the CDR3: TGTGCCATCAGTGATGATCGGGGAATCGCCAAGGGTTCACCCCTCCACTTT.

V gene TRBV5-1 combines with J gene TRBJ1-4; D gene ambiguous. The CDR3 has 15 amino acids. CDR1 is SGHRS, CDR2 YFSETQ, per germline. V was pared by 4 bases and J by 0 bases, with 10 bases between. The CDR3 loop is CASSPDRATNEKLFF. The CDR3 DNA reads TGCGCCAGCAGCCCCGACCGTGCAACTAATGAAAAACTGTTTTTT.